The 26 T cell receptor beta chains listed next were all sequenced from one sample in a study of T cells in Graves' hyperthyroidism and ophthalmopathy. Amplification of TCR beta CDR3 regions used RNA as the template. HTBI primers were used for first-round RT-PCR of the TCR CDR3. Via MiXCR, TCRdb re-called the multiplex PCR reads, giving one row per CDR3 protein. The sample consists of under 350,000 distinct CDR3 sequences, about 15% of them appearing once. Sequencing was done on a sample of blood. These receptor sequences come from an older woman with Graves' ophthalmopathy.

This clonotype was observed many times. This chain joins TRBV18 and TRBJ1-2; D unclear. Per the germline V gene, CDR1 is KGHSH and CDR2 is LQKENI. This CDR3 comprises 17 residues. Trimming cost V 2 bases and J 0 bases, with 16 bases left between them. CDR3 region: CASSPYAAGSANYGYTF. As DNA, the CDR3 is TGTGCCAGCTCACCATATGCAGCTGGGAGCGCTAACTATGGCTACACCTTC.

This clonotype turned up a few times. This chain connects TRBV6-1 to TRBJ1-6; 8 nucleotides agree with TRBD1. Germline V gene sequence: CDR1 MNHNS, CDR2 SASEGT. This CDR3 is 14 amino acids long. V shed 6 bases and J 7 bases; nucleotides not matched to a gene: 5. The CDR3 DNA reads TGTGCCAGCAGCCATGGACAGGGAAATTCACCCCTCCACTTT. It codes for CASSHGQGNSPLHF.

The gene calls are TRBV18 and TRBJ2-5, with 8 bases aligning to TRBD2. In germline, CDR1 is KGHSH, CDR2 LQKENI. J was trimmed by 7 bases and V by 0 bases; bases with no gene match: 7. The CDR3 length is 15 residues. CDR3 DNA: TGTGCCAGCTCACCACCTTCACTAGCGGCCGGGACCCAGTACTTC. Translation: CASSPPSLAAGTQYF.

This clonotype showed up many times. V usage is TRBV2 and J usage is TRBJ1-6; no reliable D call. Germline-derived CDR1 and CDR2 are SNHLY and FYNNEI. V dropped 7 bases and J dropped 0 bases, with 22 bases sitting between them. This CDR3 has 19 residues. The CDR3, as DNA: TGTGCCAGCACGCCGGTAAGGACCGCAGAGAGCTCCTATAATTCACCCCTCCACTTT. Translation: CASTPVRTAESSYNSPLHF.

This clonotype was seen ten or more times. The CDR3 sequence is CASSLGRERGYTF. The CDR3 nucleotides read TGCGCCAGCAGCTTGGGTCGGGAGCGTGGCTACACCTTC. The rearrangement links TRBV5-1 to TRBJ1-2; no clear D gene. The CDR3 is 13 residues long. Germline V lookup: CDR1 SGHRS, CDR2 YFSETQ. Deletions cut 0 bases from V and 7 bases from J, with 10 bases between.

This clonotype was recorded many times. V is TRBV7-3 and J is TRBJ1-1; D possibly corresponds to TRBD1 (5 bases). The CDR3 extends over 17 amino acids. Trimming removed 5 bases from V and 6 bases from J, with 25 bases in between. Germline-derived CDR1 and CDR2 are SGHTA and FQGTGA. The CDR3 DNA reads TGTGCCAGCAGCGTATCTGGGGGTTTAGGCCGACGCGCTGAAGCTTTCTTT. It yields the protein CASSVSGGLGRRAEAFF. Full variable domain (remainder filled in from reference TRBV7-3 and TRBJ1-1): GAGVSQTPSNKVTEKGKYVELRCDPISGHTALYWYRQSLGQGPEFLIYFQGTGAADDSGLPNDRFFAVRPEGSVSTLKIQRTERGDSAVYLCASSVSGGLGRRAEAFFGQGTRLTVV.

This chain uses TRBV5-1 with TRBJ1-2; 12 bases are a match to TRBD1. V was clipped by 5 bases and J by 7 bases; unmatched bases: 6. There are 14 residues in the CDR3. CDR1 is SGHRS, CDR2 YFSETQ, per germline. CDR3 sequence reads: CASRPGTGGSGYTF. The CDR3 coding sequence is TGCGCCAGCAGGCCCGGGACAGGGGGCTCTGGCTACACCTTC.

This clonotype was found a few times. J is TRBJ1-4 and V is TRBV30, with 8 bases lining up with TRBD1. The CDR3 is made up of 16 amino acids. V gave up 3 bases and J gave up 8 bases; unmatched junction bases: 14. The germline gives CDR1 GTSNPN, CDR2 SVGIG (reference sequence). DNA of the CDR3: TGTGCCTGGAGACACACAGGGGGGACCAGAAGAGAAAAACTGTTTTTT. The encoded protein is CAWRHTGGTRREKLFF.

The genes are TRBV20-1 and TRBJ2-2; 8 nucleotides agree with TRBD2. V dropped 0 bases and J dropped 1; count of bases not matched to a gene: 4. The CDR3 is made up of 16 amino acids. Germline CDR1 DFQATT, CDR2 SNEGSKA (reference sequence). The CDR3 nucleotides read TGCAGTGCTAGAGACAGCGGGAGAAGGAACACCGGGGAGCTGTTTTTT. It is translated as CSARDSGRRNTGELFF.

This clonotype was seen a handful of times. The J gene is TRBJ2-7, the V gene TRBV6-2 or TRBV6-3, with D tentatively TRBD1 (6 bases). Looked up from germline, CDR1 is MNHEY and CDR2 is SVGEGT. The CDR3 extends over 15 amino acids. Trimming shortened V by 6 bases and J by 3 bases, and 18 bases separated the two germline ends. CDR3 in amino acids: CASSPTWDTLYEQYF. The DNA for the CDR3 is TGTGCCAGCAGCCCGACTTGGGACACACTCTACGAGCAGTACTTC.

Many counts were recorded for this clonotype. This chain connects TRBV28 to TRBJ2-7; the D is unclear. Germline V gene data show CDR1 as MDHEN and CDR2 as SYDVKM. The V end was cut by 5 bases, the J end by 0 bases, with 5 bases between. The length of the CDR3 is 12 residues. The CDR3 DNA sequence: TGTGCCAGCAGTCCCTTCTCCTACGAGCAGTACTTC. This translates into CASSPFSYEQYF.

As for this clonotype: Just one base apart from a much larger clone, this may be a read error. As the CDR3 is not closed by the conserved phenylalanine or tryptophan, this likely results from a read error. The chain joins TRBV5-6 to TRBJ1-1; D uncertain. Germline CDR1 reads SGHDT; CDR2 reads YYEEEE. V lost 0 bases and J 1 base, leaving 7 bases between the germline ends. The CDR3 runs 14 residues. The CDR3 coding sequence is TGTGCCAGCAGCTTGGTGGGCTCGAACACTGAAGCTTTCTAT. Its protein product is CASSLVGSNTEAFY.

This clonotype was counted ten times or more. This chain links TRBV11-2 with TRBJ2-7; D is possibly TRBD1 (5 bases). The CDR3 consists of 15 residues. Germline CDR1 SGHAT, CDR2 FQNNGV. Deletions cut 1 base from V and 4 bases from J, with 14 bases between. CDR3 DNA sequence: TGTGCCAGCAGCTTAGTGCCGGATCAGGGTTACGAGCAGTACTTC. As protein: CASSLVPDQGYEQYF.

This clonotype has at least ten counts. The chain has TRBV27 and TRBJ1-6, with D tentatively TRBD1 (5 bases). Germline V gives CDR1 MNHEY, CDR2 SMNVEV (reference sequence). The CDR3 runs 14 residues. V was shortened by 0 bases and J by 8 bases, with 8 bases between the two germline ends. The CDR3 reads CASSLSPGHSPLHF. The CDR3 region has the DNA TGTGCCAGCAGTTTATCCCCAGGGCATTCACCCCTCCACTTT.

The V gene is TRBV10-3, the J gene TRBJ2-7; TRBD2 matches at 8 bases. With 9 bases clipped from V and 2 bases from J, the junction kept 3 bases outside the gene matches. The CDR3 totals 12 residues. Germline CDR1 and CDR2: ENHRY and SYGVKD. The chain's CDR3 is CAIRGGPYEQYF. The CDR3 DNA follows: TGTGCCATACGGGGGGGCCCCTACGAGCAGTACTTC.

This clonotype was seen ten or more times. The genes are TRBV10-2 and TRBJ1-3; D ambiguous. This CDR3 is built from 15 residues. Looked up from germline, CDR1 is WSHSY and CDR2 is SAAADI. Trimming removed 4 bases from V and 0 bases from J, with 10 bases in between. The CDR3 here is CASSAETYSGNTIYF. The CDR3 nucleotides are TGCGCCAGCAGTGCCGAGACCTACTCTGGAAACACCATATATTTT.

This clonotype was counted many times. The chain joins TRBV13 to TRBJ2-5, with 7 bases matching TRBD1. CDR1 and CDR2 (germline): PRHDT, FYEKMQ (reference sequence). The CDR3 contains 21 residues. The ends lost 1 base at V and 3 bases at J; junction bases unmatched: 23. In DNA, the CDR3 is TGTGCCAGCAGCTTAGTGGTTTCCTACGGGCACCAACAGGGGATCGAAGAGACCCAGTACTTC. Its protein is CASSLVVSYGHQQGIEETQYF.

This clonotype was counted ten times or more. The gene calls are TRBV7-2 and TRBJ2-1; D unresolved. The CDR3 runs to 16 residues. Trimming took off 1 base at V and 5 bases at J, with 15 bases between the two ends. Germline V gene lookup returns CDR1 SGHTA and CDR2 FQGNSA. The CDR3 reads CASSLEGSSRHNEQFF. The CDR3 DNA reads TGTGCCAGCAGCTTAGAGGGCTCCTCCAGACACAATGAGCAGTTCTTC.

In this sample, this clonotype turned up a few times. V is TRBV5-6 and J is TRBJ2-1; D unresolved. The V gene lost 1 base and the J gene lost 9 bases, with 8 bases spanning the gap. The germline V gene has CDR1 SGHDT and CDR2 YYEEEE. CDR3 length: 12 residues. DNA for the CDR3: TGTGCCAGCAGCTTGTTTTTAGGTGAGCAGTTCTTC. Residues: CASSLFLGEQFF.

This clonotype came up many times. V and J are TRBV5-1 and TRBJ1-5; D is undetermined. CDR3 size: 13 residues. Germline CDR1 is SGHRS and CDR2 is YFSETQ. Trimming removed 1 base at V and 1 base at J, with 3 bases between. The CDR3 DNA reads TGCGCCAGCAGCTTGTTGAGCAATCAGCCCCAGCATTTT. This encodes CASSLLSNQPQHF. Full variable domain (outside the CDR3, taken from reference TRBV5-1 and TRBJ1-5): KAGVTQTPRYLIKTRGQQVTLSCSPISGHRSVSWYQQTPGQGLQFLFEYFSETQRNKGNFPGRFSGRQFSNSRSEMNVSTLELGDSALYLCASSLLSNQPQHFGDGTRLSIL.

In this sample, this clonotype turned up a few times. This sequence joins TRBV10-3 and TRBJ2-1, with TRBD1 matching 7 bases. V shed 7 bases, J shed 0 bases, and the junction held 6 bases outside the gene matches. Germline-derived CDR1 and CDR2 are ENHRY and SYGVKD. CDR3 length: 15 amino acids. CDR3 in DNA: TGTGCCATCACTAAGACAGGGCCCTCCTACAATGAGCAGTTCTTC. It yields the protein CAITKTGPSYNEQFF.

This clonotype was recorded many times. The V call is TRBV7-2, the J call TRBJ2-1; D remains unclear. Germline assignment: CDR1 SGHTA and CDR2 FQGNSA. This CDR3 is built from 14 residues. The V and J ends lost 5 bases and 4 bases respectively, with 12 bases between them. The CDR3 bases are TGTGCCAGCAGCCGTGTCGGAGTATACAATGAGCAGTTCTTC. This encodes CASSRVGVYNEQFF.

In this sample, this clonotype turned up many times. The J gene is TRBJ2-7, the V gene TRBV5-1; D unresolved. The CDR3 has 13 residues. The germline CDR1 and CDR2 sequences are SGHRS and YFSETQ. V shed 2 bases and J shed 2 bases, with 8 bases lying between them. CDR3 coding DNA: TGCGCCAGCAGCTTTAGTCTAGCCTACGAGCAGTACTTC. This translates into CASSFSLAYEQYF.

A few counts support this clonotype. Mismatch with germline at one junction end may stem from a read error. V gene TRBV7-9 combines with J gene TRBJ2-2; weak D call: TRBD1 (6 bases). The germline V gene has CDR1 SEHNR and CDR2 FQNEAQ (reference sequence). CDR3 length: 14 amino acids. This CDR3 reads CASSLTGDTGKLFF. The DNA of the CDR3 is TGTGCCAGCAGCTTAACTGGGGACACCGGGAAGCTGTTTTTT.

Ten or more counts support this clonotype. V usage is TRBV20-1 and J usage is TRBJ1-2; D gene unclear. Trimming took 4 bases from V and 2 from J, leaving 8 bases between them. The CDR3 loop spans 12 amino acids. Germline V gene lookup returns CDR1 DFQATT and CDR2 SNEGSKA (reference sequence). CDR3 nucleotide sequence: TGCAGTGCTAAAGACGTCAACTATGGCTACACCTTC. Protein: CSAKDVNYGYTF.

There are many counts of this clonotype. This chain connects TRBV4-2 to TRBJ1-4, with D unresolved. Deletions cut 0 bases from V and 7 bases from J, with 21 bases between. Per germline, CDR1 LGHNA and CDR2 YNFKEQ. This CDR3 has 18 amino acids. This chain's CDR3 is CASSQEGQRSLFGEKLFF. The DNA of the CDR3 is TGTGCCAGCAGCCAAGAAGGGCAGAGGTCACTTTTCGGTGAAAAACTGTTTTTT.